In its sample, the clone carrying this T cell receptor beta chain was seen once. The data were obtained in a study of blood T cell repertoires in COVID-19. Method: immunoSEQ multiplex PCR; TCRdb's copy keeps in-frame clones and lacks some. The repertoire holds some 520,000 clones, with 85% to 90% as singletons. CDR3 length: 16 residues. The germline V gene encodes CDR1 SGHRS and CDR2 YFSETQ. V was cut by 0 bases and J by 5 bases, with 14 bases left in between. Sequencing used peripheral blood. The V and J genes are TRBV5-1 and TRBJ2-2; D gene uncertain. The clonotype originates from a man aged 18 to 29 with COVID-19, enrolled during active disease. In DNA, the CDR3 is TGCGCCAGCAGCTTGGGTTCCCATTTGGAGACCGGGGAGCTGTTTTTT. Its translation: CASSLGSHLETGELFF. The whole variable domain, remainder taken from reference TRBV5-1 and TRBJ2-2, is KAGVTQTPRYLIKTRGQQVTLSCSPISGHRSVSWYQQTPGQGLQFLFEYFSETQRNKGNFPGRFSGRQFSNSRSEMNVSTLELGDSALYLCASSLGSHLETGELFFGEGSRLTVL.